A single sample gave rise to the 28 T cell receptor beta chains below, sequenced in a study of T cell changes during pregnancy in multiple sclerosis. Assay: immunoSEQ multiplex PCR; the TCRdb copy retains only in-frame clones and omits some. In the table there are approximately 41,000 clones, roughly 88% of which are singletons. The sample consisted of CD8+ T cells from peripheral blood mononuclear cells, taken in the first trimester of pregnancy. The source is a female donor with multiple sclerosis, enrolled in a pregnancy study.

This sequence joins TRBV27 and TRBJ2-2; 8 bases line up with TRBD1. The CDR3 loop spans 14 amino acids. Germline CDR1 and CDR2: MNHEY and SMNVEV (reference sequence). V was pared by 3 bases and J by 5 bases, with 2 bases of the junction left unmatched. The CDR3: CASSFRGRTGELFF. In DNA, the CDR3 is TGTGCCAGCAGTTTCAGGGGGCGGACCGGGGAGCTGTTTTTT.

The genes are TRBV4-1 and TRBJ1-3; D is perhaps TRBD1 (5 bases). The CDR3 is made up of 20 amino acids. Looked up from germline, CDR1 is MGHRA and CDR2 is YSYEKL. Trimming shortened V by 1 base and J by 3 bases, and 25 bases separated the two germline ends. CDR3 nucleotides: TGCGCCAGCAGCCAAGTAGTGATCCGGGACTATGGGTCTGTTGGAAACACCATATATTTT. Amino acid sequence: CASSQVVIRDYGSVGNTIYF.

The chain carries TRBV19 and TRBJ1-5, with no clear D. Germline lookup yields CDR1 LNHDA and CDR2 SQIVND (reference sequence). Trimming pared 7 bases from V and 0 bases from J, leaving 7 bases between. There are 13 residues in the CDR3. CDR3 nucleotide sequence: TGTGCCAGTACTGACTATAGCAATCAGCCCCAGCATTTT. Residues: CASTDYSNQPQHF.

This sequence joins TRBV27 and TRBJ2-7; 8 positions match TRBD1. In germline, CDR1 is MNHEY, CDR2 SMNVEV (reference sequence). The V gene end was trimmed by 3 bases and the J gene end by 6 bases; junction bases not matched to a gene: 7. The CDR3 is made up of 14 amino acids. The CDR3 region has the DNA TGTGCCAGCAGTTTCAGGCAGGGGGCGGGCGAGCAGTACTTC. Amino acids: CASSFRQGAGEQYF.

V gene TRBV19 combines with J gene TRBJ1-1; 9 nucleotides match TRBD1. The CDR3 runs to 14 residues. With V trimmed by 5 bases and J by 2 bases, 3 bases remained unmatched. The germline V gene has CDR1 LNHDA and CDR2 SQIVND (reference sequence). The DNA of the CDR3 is TGTGCCAGTAGTGGGACAGGGTCTAACACTGAAGCTTTCTTT. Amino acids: CASSGTGSNTEAFF.

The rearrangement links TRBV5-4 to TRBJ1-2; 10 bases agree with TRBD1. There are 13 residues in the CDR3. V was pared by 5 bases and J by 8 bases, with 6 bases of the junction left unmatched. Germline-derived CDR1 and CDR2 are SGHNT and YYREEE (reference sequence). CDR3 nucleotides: TGTGCCAGCAGACTGACAGGGGGCCAAGGCTACACCTTC. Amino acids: CASRLTGGQGYTF.

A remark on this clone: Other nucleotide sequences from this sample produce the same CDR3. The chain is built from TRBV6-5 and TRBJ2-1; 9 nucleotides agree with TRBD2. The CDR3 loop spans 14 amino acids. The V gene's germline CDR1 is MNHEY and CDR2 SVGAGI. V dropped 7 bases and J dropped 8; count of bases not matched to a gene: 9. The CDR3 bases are TGTGCCAGCACTCGACTAGCGGAGGTCTATGAGCAGTTCTTC. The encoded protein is CASTRLAEVYEQFF.

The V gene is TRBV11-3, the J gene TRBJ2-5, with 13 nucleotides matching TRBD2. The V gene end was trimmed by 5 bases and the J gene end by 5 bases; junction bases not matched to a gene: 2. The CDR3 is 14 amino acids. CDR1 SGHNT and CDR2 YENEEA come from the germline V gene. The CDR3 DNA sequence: TGTGCCAGCAGCGGACTAGCGGGAGAGGAGACCCAGTACTTC. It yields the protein CASSGLAGEETQYF.

CDR3 loop: CSVKSRLVFYEQYF. CDR3 in DNA: TGCAGCGTAAAAAGTAGGCTAGTATTCTACGAGCAGTACTTC. The chain couples TRBV29-1 to TRBJ2-7; no clear D. V was trimmed by 6 bases and J by 3 bases, leaving 18 bases between them. This CDR3 region has 14 residues. Germline CDR1 SQVTM, CDR2 ANQGSEA.

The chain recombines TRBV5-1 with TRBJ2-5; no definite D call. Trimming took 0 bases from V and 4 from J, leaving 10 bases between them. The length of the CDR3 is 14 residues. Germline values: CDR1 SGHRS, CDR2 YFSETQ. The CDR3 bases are TGCGCCAGCAGCTTGGCCATCAACTCAGAGACCCAGTACTTC. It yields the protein CASSLAINSETQYF.

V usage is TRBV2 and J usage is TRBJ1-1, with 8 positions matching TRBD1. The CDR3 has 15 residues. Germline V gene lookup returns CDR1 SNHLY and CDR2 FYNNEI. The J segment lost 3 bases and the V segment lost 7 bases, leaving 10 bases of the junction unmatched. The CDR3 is CASKPTGDLDTEAFF. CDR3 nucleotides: TGTGCCAGCAAACCGACAGGGGATCTAGACACTGAAGCTTTCTTT.

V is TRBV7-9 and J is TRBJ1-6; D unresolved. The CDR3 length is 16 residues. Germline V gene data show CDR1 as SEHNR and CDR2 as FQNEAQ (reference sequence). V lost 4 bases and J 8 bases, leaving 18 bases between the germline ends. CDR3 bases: TGTGCCAGCAGCTCCCGGTCTCCTGTCTTTGATTCACCCCTCCACTTT. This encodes CASSSRSPVFDSPLHF. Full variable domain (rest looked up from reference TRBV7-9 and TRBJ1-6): DTGVSQNPRHKITKRGQNVTFRCDPISEHNRLYWYRQTLGQGPEFLTYFQNEAQLEKSRLLSDRFSAERPKGSFSTLEIQRTEQGDSAMYLCASSSRSPVFDSPLHFGNGTRLTVT.

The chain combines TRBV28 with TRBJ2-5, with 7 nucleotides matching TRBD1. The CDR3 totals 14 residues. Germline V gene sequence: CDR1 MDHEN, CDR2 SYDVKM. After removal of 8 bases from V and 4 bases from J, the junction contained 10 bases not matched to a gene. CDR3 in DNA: TGTGCCAGCGTCGAGACAGGGTACGGAGAGACCCAGTACTTC. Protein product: CASVETGYGETQYF. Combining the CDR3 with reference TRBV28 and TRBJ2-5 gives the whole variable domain DVKVTQSSRYLVKRTGEKVFLECVQDMDHENMFWYRQDPGLGLRLIYFSYDVKMKEKGDIPEGYSVSREKKERFSLILESASTNQTSMYLCASVETGYGETQYFGPGTRLLVL.

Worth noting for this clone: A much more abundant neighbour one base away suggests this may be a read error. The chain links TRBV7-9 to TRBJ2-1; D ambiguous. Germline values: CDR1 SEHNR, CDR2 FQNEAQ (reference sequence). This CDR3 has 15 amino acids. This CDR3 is CASSFDSPAYNERFF. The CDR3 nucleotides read TGTGCCAGCAGCTTTGACTCCCCGGCCTACAATGAGCGGTTCTTC.

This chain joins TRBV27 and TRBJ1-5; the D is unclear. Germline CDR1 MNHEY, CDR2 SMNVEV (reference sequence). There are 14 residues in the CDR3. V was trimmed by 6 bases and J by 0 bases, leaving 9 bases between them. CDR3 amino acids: CASRRSYSNQPQHF. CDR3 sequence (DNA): TGTGCCAGCAGAAGATCCTATAGCAATCAGCCCCAGCATTTT.

The CDR3 DNA is TGTGCCAGCAGCTTCACCTCCACCGGGACAGGGGGCACCGGGGAGCTGTTTTTT. Its protein product is CASSFTSTGTGGTGELFF. V gene TRBV7-9 combines with J gene TRBJ2-2; 11 nucleotides agree with TRBD1. J was trimmed by 4 bases and V by 3 bases; bases with no gene match: 10. CDR1 SEHNR and CDR2 FQNEAQ come from the germline V gene (reference sequence). The CDR3 has 18 amino acids.

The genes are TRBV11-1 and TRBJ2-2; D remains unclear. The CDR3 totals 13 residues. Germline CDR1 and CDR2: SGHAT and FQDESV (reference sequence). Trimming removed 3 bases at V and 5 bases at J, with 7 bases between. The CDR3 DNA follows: TGTGCCAGCAGCTTCGTAGTGACCGGGGAGCTGTTTTTT. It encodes CASSFVVTGELFF.

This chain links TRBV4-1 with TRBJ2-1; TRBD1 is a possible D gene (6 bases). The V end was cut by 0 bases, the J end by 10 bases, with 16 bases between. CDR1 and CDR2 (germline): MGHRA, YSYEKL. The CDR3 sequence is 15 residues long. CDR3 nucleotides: TGCGCCAGCAGCCAAGATAATCTGAGACAGGAGGAGCAGTTCTTC. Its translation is CASSQDNLRQEEQFF.

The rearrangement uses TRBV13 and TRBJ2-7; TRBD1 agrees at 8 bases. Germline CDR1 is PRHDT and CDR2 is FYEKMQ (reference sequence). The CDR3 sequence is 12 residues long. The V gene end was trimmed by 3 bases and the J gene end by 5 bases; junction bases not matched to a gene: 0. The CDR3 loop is CASSFRGHEQYF. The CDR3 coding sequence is TGTGCCAGCAGCTTCAGGGGGCACGAGCAGTACTTC.

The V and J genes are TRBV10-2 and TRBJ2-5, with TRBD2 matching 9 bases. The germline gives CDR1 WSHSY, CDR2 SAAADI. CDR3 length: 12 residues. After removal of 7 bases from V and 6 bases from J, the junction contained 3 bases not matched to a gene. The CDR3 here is CASTTSGQTQYF. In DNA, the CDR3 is TGCGCCAGCACGACTAGCGGACAGACCCAGTACTTC.

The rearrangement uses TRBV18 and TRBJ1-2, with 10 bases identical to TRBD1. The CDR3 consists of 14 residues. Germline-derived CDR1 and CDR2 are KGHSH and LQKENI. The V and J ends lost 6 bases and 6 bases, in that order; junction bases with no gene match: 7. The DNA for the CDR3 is TGTGCCAGCTCTCTAGCCGGGACAGGGGATGGCTACACCTTC. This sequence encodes CASSLAGTGDGYTF.

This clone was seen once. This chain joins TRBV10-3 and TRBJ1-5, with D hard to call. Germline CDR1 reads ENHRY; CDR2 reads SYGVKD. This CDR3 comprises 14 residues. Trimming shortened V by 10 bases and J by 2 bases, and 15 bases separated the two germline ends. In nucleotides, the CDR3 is TGTGCCACCGCCGCACCTGAGGGCAATCAGCCCCAGCATTTT. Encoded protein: CATAAPEGNQPQHF.

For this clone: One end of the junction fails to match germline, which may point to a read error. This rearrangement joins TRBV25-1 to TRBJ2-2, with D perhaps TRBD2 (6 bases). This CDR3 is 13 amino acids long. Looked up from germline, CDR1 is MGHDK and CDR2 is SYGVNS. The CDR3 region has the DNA TGTGCCAGCACTGGGGGGAACGCCGGGGAGCTGTTTTTT. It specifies CASTGGNAGELFF. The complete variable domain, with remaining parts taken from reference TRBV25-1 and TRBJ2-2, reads EADIYQTPRYLVIGTGKKITLECSQTMGHDKMYWYQQDPGMELHLIHYSYGVNSTEKGDLSSESTVSRIRTEHFPLTLESARPSHTSQYLCASTGGNAGELFFGEGSRLTVL.

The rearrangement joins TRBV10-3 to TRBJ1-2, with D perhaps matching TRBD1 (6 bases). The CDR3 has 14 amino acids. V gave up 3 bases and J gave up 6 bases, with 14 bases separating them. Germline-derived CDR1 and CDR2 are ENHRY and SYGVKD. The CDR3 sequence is CAISDRGGADGYTF. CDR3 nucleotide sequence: TGTGCCATCAGTGATCGCGGGGGCGCAGATGGCTACACCTTC.

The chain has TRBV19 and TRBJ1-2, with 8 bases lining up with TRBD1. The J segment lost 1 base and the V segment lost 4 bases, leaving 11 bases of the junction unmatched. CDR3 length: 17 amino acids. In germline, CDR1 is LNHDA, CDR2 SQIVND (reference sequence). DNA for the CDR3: TGTGCCAGTAGTACCTTCGGGACAGGCTACAATAACTATGGCTACACCTTC. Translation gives CASSTFGTGYNNYGYTF.

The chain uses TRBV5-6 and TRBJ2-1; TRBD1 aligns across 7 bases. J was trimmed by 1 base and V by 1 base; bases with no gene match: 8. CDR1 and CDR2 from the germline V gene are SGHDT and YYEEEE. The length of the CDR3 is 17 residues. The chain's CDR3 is CASSLQGGLNSYNEQFF. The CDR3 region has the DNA TGTGCCAGCAGCTTGCAAGGGGGCCTCAATTCCTACAATGAGCAGTTCTTC.

The CDR3 sequence: CASSGGRHTGELFF. The DNA of the CDR3 is TGTGCCAGCTCGGGAGGGAGACACACCGGGGAGCTGTTTTTT. The chain recombines TRBV27 with TRBJ2-2, with TRBD2 matching over 8 bases. Trimming took 8 bases from V and 3 from J; bases not matched to a gene: 5. The V gene's germline CDR1 is MNHEY and CDR2 SMNVEV (reference sequence). The CDR3 totals 14 residues.

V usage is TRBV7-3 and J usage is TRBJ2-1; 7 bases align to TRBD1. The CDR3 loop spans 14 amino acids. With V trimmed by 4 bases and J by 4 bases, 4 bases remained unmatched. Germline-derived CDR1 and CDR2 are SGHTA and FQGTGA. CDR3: CASSSGTEYNEQFF. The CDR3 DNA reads TGTGCCAGCAGCTCCGGGACAGAGTACAATGAGCAGTTCTTC.